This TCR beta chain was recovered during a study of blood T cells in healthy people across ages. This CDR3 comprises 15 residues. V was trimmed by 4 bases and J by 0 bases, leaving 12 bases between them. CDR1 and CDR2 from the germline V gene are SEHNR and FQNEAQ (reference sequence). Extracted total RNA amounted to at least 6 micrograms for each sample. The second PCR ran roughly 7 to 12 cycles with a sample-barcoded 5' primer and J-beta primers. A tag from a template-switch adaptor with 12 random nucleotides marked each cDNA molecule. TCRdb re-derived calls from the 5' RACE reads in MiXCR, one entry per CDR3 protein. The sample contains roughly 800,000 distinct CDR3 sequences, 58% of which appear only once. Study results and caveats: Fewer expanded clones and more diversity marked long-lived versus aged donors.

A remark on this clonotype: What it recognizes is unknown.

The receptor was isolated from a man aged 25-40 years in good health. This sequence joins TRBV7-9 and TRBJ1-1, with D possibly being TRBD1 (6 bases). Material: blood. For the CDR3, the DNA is TGTGCCAGCAGCTCTAGGGGGGGCATGAACACTGAAGCTTTCTTT. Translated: CASSSRGGMNTEAFF.